A selection of T cell receptor beta chains follows, all from one sample in a study of blood T cells in healthy people across ages. Using its own MiXCR run on the 5' RACE reads, TCRdb lists one record per CDR3 protein. Of over a million distinct CDR3 sequences listed, around 25% are singletons. These data were likewise used in another study, on T cells of mothers and their children.

The specimen was blood. The origin of the receptors is a girl aged 2 to 10 in good health. Both conserved end residues are part of each CDR3. A D gene is named only where the DNA matches it firmly. Only part of the rows carry a size: once, few, many, or a class if the clone is expanded.

TRBV6-6	TRBJ1-3	.	.	CASSPSDSGNTIYF	TGTGCCAGCAGCCCAAGTGACTCTGGAAACACCATATATTTT
TRBV7-2	TRBJ2-5	.	.	CASSLQANGETQYF	TGTGCCAGCAGCTTACAGGCAAACGGAGAGACCCAGTACTTC
TRBV5-6	TRBJ1-2	TRBD1	.	CASSPRTGLYGYTF	TGTGCCAGCAGCCCCCGGACAGGCCTCTATGGCTACACCTTC
TRBV20-1	TRBJ2-1	.	few	CSARTRAHAEQFF	TGCAGTGCTAGAACCCGTGCCCACGCGGAGCAGTTCTTC
TRBV2	TRBJ1-2	.	.	CASSDPQGGYGYTF	TGTGCCAGCAGTGACCCCCAGGGAGGCTATGGCTACACCTTC
TRBV25-1	TRBJ2-4	TRBD1	few	CASSPRGRGENIQYF	TGTGCCAGCAGTCCCAGGGGGCGCGGGGAAAACATTCAGTACTTC
TRBV20-1	TRBJ2-5	TRBD1	few	CSAGGTGVETQYF	TGCAGTGCCGGTGGGACAGGGGTAGAGACCCAGTACTTC
TRBV27	TRBJ2-7	.	.	CATAGWAPYEQYF	TGTGCCACCGCGGGTTGGGCACCCTACGAGCAGTACTTC
TRBV28	TRBJ1-1	.	few	CASKLSLNTEAFF	TGTGCCAGCAAGTTATCTCTGAACACTGAAGCTTTCTTT
TRBV20-1	TRBJ2-1	.	.	CSARAEYEQFF	TGCAGTGCTAGAGCTGAGTATGAGCAGTTCTTC
TRBV28	TRBJ2-5	.	.	CASSLPTITREETQYF	TGTGCCAGCAGTTTACCTACAATCACACGTGAAGAGACCCAGTACTTC
TRBV19	TRBJ2-5	.	.	CATALEGAPHGETQYF	TGTGCCACCGCTTTGGAGGGCGCCCCCCATGGAGAGACCCAGTACTTC
TRBV4-3	TRBJ1-1	.	few	CASSQDLLGGRVEAFF	TGCGCCAGCAGCCAAGACCTCCTTGGGGGGCGGGTTGAAGCTTTCTTT
TRBV7-2	TRBJ2-5	.	.	CASSSLILETPYF	TGTGCCAGCAGCTCCCTGATCCTCGAGACCCCGTACTTC
TRBV4-2	TRBJ1-5	.	.	CASSQGLGRQPQHF	TGTGCCAGCAGCCAAGGACTAGGGCGACAGCCCCAGCATTTT
TRBV6-4	TRBJ2-3	.	.	CASSDGSTDTQYF	TGTGCCAGCAGTGACGGGAGCACAGATACGCAGTATTTT
TRBV11-2	TRBJ1-2	.	few	CASSLAGFYGYTF	TGTGCCAGCAGCTTAGCTGGGTTTTATGGCTACACCTTC
TRBV9	TRBJ2-7	.	.	CASSVDREPYYEQYF	TGTGCCAGCAGCGTAGATCGGGAGCCCTACTACGAGCAGTACTTC
TRBV5-1	TRBJ1-6	.	.	CASSLGQERNSPLHF	TGCGCCAGCAGCTTGGGACAGGAAAGAAATTCACCCCTCCACTTT
TRBV7-9	TRBJ2-7	TRBD1	few	CASSASGQGAAEQYF	TGTGCCAGCAGCGCTTCGGGACAGGGGGCGGCCGAGCAGTACTTC
TRBV7-2	TRBJ2-7	.	many	CASSNRDGPYEQYF	TGTGCCAGCAGCAACCGGGACGGGCCCTACGAGCAGTACTTC
TRBV2	TRBJ2-3	TRBD2	.	CASSEVAGDTDTQYF	TGTGCCAGCAGTGAAGTAGCGGGAGATACAGATACGCAGTATTTT
TRBV6-1	TRBJ2-7	.	few	CASSEAGLFVAYEQYF	TGTGCCAGCAGTGAAGCGGGACTGTTTGTGGCCTACGAGCAGTACTTC
TRBV14	TRBJ2-7	.	few	CASSQGVGTRDYEQYF	TGTGCCAGCAGCCAAGGTGTGGGCACGAGGGACTACGAGCAGTACTTC
TRBV6-6	TRBJ2-5	TRBD2	.	CASSYGREGTQYF	TGTGCCAGCAGTTACGGCAGGGAGGGGACCCAGTACTTC
TRBV9	TRBJ2-1	.	many	CASSPAGSSYNEQFF	TGTGCCAGCAGCCCTGCAGGGAGCTCCTACAATGAGCAGTTCTTC
TRBV7-3	TRBJ2-3	.	.	CASSYGLSSTDTQYF	TGTGCCAGCAGCTATGGCCTATCTAGCACAGATACGCAGTATTTT
TRBV29-1	TRBJ2-5	.	few	CSVASQGSGLETQYF	TGCAGCGTTGCCAGTCAGGGGTCAGGGTTAGAGACCCAGTACTTC
TRBV7-2	TRBJ1-5	TRBD1	few	CASSFQGADSNQPQHF	TGTGCCAGCAGCTTTCAGGGGGCGGATAGCAATCAGCCCCAGCATTTT
TRBV6-5	TRBJ1-1	.	.	CASSYGQGHPEAFF	TGTGCCAGCAGTTACGGGCAGGGGCACCCTGAAGCTTTCTTT
TRBV11-2	TRBJ1-1	TRBD1	few	CASSDGQGAMNTEAFF	TGTGCCAGCAGCGACGGACAGGGGGCGATGAACACTGAAGCTTTCTTT
TRBV28	TRBJ2-1	.	.	CASNLQGVAPREQFF	TGTGCCAGCAACCTTCAAGGGGTAGCCCCCAGGGAGCAGTTCTTC
TRBV2	TRBJ1-4	.	.	CAGNSGLNEKLFF	TGTGCCGGGAACAGCGGGCTTAATGAAAAACTGTTTTTT
TRBV6-1	TRBJ1-2	TRBD1	.	CASSRTGTGGESYGYTF	TGTGCCAGCAGTCGAACCGGGACAGGGGGCGAGTCCTATGGCTACACCTTC
TRBV20-1	TRBJ2-7	TRBD2	.	CSAREVGGVYEQYF	TGCAGTGCTAGAGAGGTGGGGGGGGTCTACGAGCAGTACTTC
TRBV29-1	TRBJ2-5	TRBD1	few	CSKKGQEETQYF	TGCAGCAAAAAAGGACAGGAAGAGACCCAGTACTTC
TRBV27	TRBJ2-1	.	few	CASRSGSDQFF	TGTGCCAGCAGGTCAGGGTCGGATCAGTTCTTC
TRBV27	TRBJ1-5	.	few	CASSPLQGRQPQHF	TGTGCCAGCAGTCCCCTACAAGGAAGACAGCCCCAGCATTTT
TRBV4-2	TRBJ2-7	TRBD1	.	CASSQVDRDRRGEQYF	TGTGCCAGCAGCCAAGTAGACCGGGACAGGCGCGGCGAGCAGTACTTC
TRBV6-6	TRBJ2-1	TRBD2	.	CASLAGGRYNEQFF	TGTGCCAGTTTAGCGGGGGGCCGATACAATGAGCAGTTCTTC
TRBV5-6	TRBJ2-5	.	few	CASVAQGRETQYF	TGTGCCAGCGTCGCCCAGGGACGCGAGACCCAGTACTTC
TRBV29-1	TRBJ1-1	.	few	CSARWGEAFF	TGCAGCGCGCGGTGGGGGGAAGCTTTCTTT
TRBV24-1	TRBJ2-2	.	few	CASGTSTKAGELFF	TGTGCCAGCGGGACTTCAACTAAGGCCGGGGAGCTGTTTTTT
TRBV7-2	TRBJ1-2	.	few	CASSLGWENYGYTF	TGTGCCAGCAGCTTAGGATGGGAAAACTATGGCTACACCTTC
TRBV6-5	TRBJ2-5	.	few	CASSYLDNEETQYF	TGTGCCAGCAGTTACCTGGACAACGAAGAGACCCAGTACTTC
TRBV29-1	TRBJ2-5	TRBD2	few	CSVTSGRTGETQYF	TGCAGCGTTACCAGCGGGAGGACTGGAGAGACCCAGTACTTC
TRBV29-1	TRBJ1-2	.	.	CSVDGLGGYTF	TGCAGCGTTGACGGTCTGGGTGGCTACACCTTC
TRBV6-5	TRBJ2-7	.	few	CASGVGLTYEQYF	TGTGCCAGCGGGGTAGGCTTGACCTACGAGCAGTACTTC
TRBV19	TRBJ1-4	.	.	CASSINWYKAGNEKLFF	TGTGCCAGTAGTATTAATTGGTATAAAGCCGGTAATGAAAAACTGTTTTTT
TRBV10-3	TRBJ2-7	.	.	CAISEGRSYEQYF	TGTGCCATCAGTGAGGGGAGGTCCTACGAGCAGTACTTC
TRBV28	TRBJ2-7	.	few	CASSLGPRSYEQYF	TGTGCCAGCAGTTTAGGGCCACGGAGTTACGAGCAGTACTTC
TRBV20-1	TRBJ1-4	.	.	CSPFRPGDEKLFF	TGCAGTCCCTTCCGCCCCGGGGATGAAAAACTGTTTTTT
TRBV20-1	TRBJ2-4	.	.	CSASPGVAKNIQYF	TGCAGTGCATCGCCGGGAGTTGCCAAAAACATTCAGTACTTC
TRBV7-2	TRBJ2-2	.	.	CASSSGPQGTTGELFF	TGTGCCAGCAGCTCAGGGCCCCAGGGGACCACCGGGGAGCTGTTTTTT
TRBV4-3	TRBJ1-4	.	few	CASSQDLEETVKKLFF	TGCGCCAGCAGCCAAGACCTAGAGGAAACAGTCAAAAAACTGTTTTTT